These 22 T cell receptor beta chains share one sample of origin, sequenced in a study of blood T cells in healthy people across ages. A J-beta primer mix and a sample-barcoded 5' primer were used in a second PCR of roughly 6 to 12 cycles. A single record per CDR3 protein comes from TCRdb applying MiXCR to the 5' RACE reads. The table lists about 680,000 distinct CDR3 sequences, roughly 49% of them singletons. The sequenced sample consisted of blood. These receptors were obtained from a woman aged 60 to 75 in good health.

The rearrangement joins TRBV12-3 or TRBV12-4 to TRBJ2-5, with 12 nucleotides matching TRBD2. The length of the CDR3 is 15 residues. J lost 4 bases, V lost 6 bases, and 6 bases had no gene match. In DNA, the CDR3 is TGTGCCAGCAGCCCGACGGGACTAGCGGGAGAGACCCAGTACTTC. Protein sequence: CASSPTGLAGETQYF.

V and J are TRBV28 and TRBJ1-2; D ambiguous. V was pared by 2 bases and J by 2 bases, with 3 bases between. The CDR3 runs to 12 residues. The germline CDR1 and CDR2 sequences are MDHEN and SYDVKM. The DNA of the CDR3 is TGTGCCAGCAGTTTACAAAACTATGGCTACACCTTC. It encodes CASSLQNYGYTF.

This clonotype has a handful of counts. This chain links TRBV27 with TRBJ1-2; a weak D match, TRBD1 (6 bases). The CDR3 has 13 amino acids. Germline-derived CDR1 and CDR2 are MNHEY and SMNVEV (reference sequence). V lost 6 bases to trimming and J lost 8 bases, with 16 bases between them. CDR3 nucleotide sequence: TGTGCCAGCAGCCGCCCTGGGGGGGGCGGCTACACCTTC. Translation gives CASSRPGGGGYTF.

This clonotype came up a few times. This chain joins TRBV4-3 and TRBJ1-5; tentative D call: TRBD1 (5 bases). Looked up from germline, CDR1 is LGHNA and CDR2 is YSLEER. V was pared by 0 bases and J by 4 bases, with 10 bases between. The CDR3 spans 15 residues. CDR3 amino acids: CASSQDGTSNQPQHF. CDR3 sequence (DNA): TGCGCCAGCAGCCAAGATGGGACTTCAAATCAGCCCCAGCATTTT.

Written as DNA, the CDR3 is TGTGCCAGCAGTGACCCGTCAGAAGCTGGCTCCTACGAGCAGTACTTC. Residues: CASSDPSEAGSYEQYF. V and J are TRBV25-1 and TRBJ2-7; D is unclear. Germline loops: CDR1 MGHDK, CDR2 SYGVNS. This CDR3 comprises 16 residues. V shed 3 bases and J shed 0 bases, with 15 bases lying between them.

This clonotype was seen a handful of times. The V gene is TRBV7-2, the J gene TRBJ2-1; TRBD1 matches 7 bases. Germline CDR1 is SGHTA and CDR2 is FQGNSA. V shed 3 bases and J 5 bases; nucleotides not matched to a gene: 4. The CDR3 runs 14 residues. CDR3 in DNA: TGTGCCAGCAGCTTTCCAGGGGGTAACAATGAGCAGTTCTTC. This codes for CASSFPGGNNEQFF.

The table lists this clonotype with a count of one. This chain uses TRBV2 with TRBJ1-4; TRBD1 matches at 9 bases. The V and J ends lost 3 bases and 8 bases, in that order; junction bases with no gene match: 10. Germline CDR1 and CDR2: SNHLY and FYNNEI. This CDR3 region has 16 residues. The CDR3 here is CASSDPQGAGDEKLFF. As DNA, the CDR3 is TGTGCCAGCAGTGATCCACAGGGGGCGGGTGACGAAAAACTGTTTTTT.

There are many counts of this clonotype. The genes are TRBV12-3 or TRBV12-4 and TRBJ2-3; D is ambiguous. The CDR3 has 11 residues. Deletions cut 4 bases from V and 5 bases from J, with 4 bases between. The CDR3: CASSSGDTQYF. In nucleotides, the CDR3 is TGTGCCAGCAGTTCGGGAGATACGCAGTATTTT.

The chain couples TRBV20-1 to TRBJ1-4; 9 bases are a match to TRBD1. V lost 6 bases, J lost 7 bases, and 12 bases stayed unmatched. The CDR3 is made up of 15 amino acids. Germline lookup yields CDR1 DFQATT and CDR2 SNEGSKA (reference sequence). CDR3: CSAGIRQGVGEKLFF. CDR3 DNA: TGCAGTGCGGGAATACGACAGGGGGTGGGTGAAAAACTGTTTTTT.

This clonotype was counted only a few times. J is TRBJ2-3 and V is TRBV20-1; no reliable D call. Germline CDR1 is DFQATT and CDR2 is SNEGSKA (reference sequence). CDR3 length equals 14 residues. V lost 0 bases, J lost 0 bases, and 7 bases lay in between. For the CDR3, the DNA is TGCAGTGCTAGAGACTACCTTAGCACAGATACGCAGTATTTT. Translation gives CSARDYLSTDTQYF.

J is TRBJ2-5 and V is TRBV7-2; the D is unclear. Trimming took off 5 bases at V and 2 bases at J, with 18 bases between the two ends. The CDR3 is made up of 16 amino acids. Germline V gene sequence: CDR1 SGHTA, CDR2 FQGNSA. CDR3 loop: CASSPSTRRRQETQYF. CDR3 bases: TGTGCCAGCAGCCCATCGACCCGACGGAGACAAGAGACCCAGTACTTC.

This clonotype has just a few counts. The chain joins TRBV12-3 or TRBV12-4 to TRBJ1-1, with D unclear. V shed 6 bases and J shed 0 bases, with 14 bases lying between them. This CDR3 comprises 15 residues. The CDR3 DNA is TGTGCCAGCAGCCCGTCGGAGGAATTGAACACTGAAGCTTTCTTT. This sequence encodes CASSPSEELNTEAFF.

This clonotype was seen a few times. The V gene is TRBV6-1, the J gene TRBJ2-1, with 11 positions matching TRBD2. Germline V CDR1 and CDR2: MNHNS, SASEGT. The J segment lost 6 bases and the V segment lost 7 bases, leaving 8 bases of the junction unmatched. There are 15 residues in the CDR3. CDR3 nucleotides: TGTGCCAGCAAGATACTAGCGGGAGAGACCAATGAGCAGTTCTTC. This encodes CASKILAGETNEQFF.

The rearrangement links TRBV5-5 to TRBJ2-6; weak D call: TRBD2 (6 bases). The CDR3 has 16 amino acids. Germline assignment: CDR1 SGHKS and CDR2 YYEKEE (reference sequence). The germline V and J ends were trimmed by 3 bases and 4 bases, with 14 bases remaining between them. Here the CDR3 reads CASSSEPGRGANVLTF. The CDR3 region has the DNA TGTGCCAGCAGCTCAGAGCCAGGGAGGGGGGCCAACGTCCTGACTTTC.

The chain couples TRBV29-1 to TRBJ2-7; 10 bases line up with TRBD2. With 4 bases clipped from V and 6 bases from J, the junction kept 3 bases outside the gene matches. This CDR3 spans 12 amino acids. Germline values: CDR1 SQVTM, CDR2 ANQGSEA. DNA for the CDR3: TGCAGCGTTGTACTAGCGGGATTCGAGCAGTACTTC. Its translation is CSVVLAGFEQYF.

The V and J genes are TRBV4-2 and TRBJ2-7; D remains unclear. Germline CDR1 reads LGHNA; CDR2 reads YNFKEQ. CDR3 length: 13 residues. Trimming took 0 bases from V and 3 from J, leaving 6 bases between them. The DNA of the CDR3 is TGTGCCAGCAGCCAAGATGGCTACTACGAGCAGTACTTC. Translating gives CASSQDGYYEQYF.

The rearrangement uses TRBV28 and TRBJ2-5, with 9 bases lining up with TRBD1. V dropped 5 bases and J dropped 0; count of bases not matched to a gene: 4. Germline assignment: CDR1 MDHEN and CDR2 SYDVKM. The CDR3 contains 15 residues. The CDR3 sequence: CASSQGQGNQETQYF. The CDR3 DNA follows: TGTGCCAGCAGTCAGGGACAGGGCAACCAAGAGACCCAGTACTTC.

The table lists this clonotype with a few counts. As DNA, the CDR3 is TGTGCCAGCAGAGGGACTAGCGGGAGTAGATACGAGCAGTACTTC. Translated, it gives CASRGTSGSRYEQYF. The chain is built from TRBV28 and TRBJ2-7; 14 positions agree with TRBD2. The CDR3 extends over 15 amino acids. CDR1 and CDR2 (germline): MDHEN, SYDVKM. The J segment lost 4 bases and the V segment lost 6 bases, leaving 5 bases of the junction unmatched.

The CDR3 is CASSLTSGRAGDTQYF. In DNA form, the CDR3 reads TGTGCCAGCAGCCTCACTAGCGGGAGGGCCGGGGATACGCAGTATTTT. The rearrangement links TRBV5-5 to TRBJ2-3, with 13 bases lining up with TRBD2. With V trimmed by 4 bases and J by 6 bases, 8 bases remained unmatched. Per the germline V gene, CDR1 is SGHKS and CDR2 is YYEKEE (reference sequence). The CDR3 is 16 residues long. Based on the CDR3 plus reference TRBV5-5 and TRBJ2-3, the full variable domain is DAGVTQSPTHLIKTRGQQVTLRCSPISGHKSVSWYQQVLGQGPQFIFQYYEKEERGRGNFPDRFSARQFPNYSSELNVNALLLGDSALYLCASSLTSGRAGDTQYFGPGTRLTVL.

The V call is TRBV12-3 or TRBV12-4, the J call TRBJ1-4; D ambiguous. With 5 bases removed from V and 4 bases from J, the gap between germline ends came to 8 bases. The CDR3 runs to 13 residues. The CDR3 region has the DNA TGTGCCAGCAGTGTGGCAGATAATGAAAAACTGTTTTTT. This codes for CASSVADNEKLFF.

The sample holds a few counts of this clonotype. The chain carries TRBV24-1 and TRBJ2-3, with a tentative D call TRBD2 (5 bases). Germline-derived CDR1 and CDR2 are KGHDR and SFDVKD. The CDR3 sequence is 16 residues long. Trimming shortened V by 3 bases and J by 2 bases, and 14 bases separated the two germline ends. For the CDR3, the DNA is TGTGCCACCAGTGATCGAGGAGGCAGACACACAGATACGCAGTATTTT. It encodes CATSDRGGRHTDTQYF.

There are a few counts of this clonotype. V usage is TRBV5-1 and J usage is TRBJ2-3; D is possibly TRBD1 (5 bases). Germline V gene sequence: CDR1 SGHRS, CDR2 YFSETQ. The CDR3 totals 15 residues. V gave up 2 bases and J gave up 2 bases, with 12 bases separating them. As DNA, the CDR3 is TGCGCCAGCAGCTTTCAGGGTCTCTCCACAGATACGCAGTATTTT. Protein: CASSFQGLSTDTQYF.